Each of the 12 T cell receptor beta chains below was sequenced from the same sample in a study of T cell repertoires in cytomegalovirus infection. TCRdb ran MiXCR on the reads and lists one entry per CDR3 protein. The sample shows around 170,000 distinct CDR3 sequences, about 15% of them seen only once. Specimen: CD8+ T cells from PBMCs. The origin of the receptors is a human donor in good health (CMV status not recorded). Some clones in this sample may be carry-over from other donors' samples.

This clonotype was counted a few times. The chain links TRBV6-2 or TRBV6-3 to TRBJ1-5; 10 positions match TRBD1. Germline CDR1 and CDR2: MNHEY and SVGEGT. CDR3 size: 15 residues. V shed 7 bases, J shed 7 bases, and the junction held 10 bases outside the gene matches. CDR3: CASNQDRGIGQPQHF. CDR3 sequence (DNA): TGTGCCAGCAACCAGGACAGGGGGATAGGGCAGCCCCAGCATTTT.

The genes are TRBV5-4 and TRBJ2-7; D tentatively fits TRBD1 or TRBD2 (5 bases each). CDR1 is SGHNT and CDR2 is YYREEE in the germline V gene (reference sequence). Trimming removed 4 bases from V and 1 base from J, with 12 bases in between. This CDR3 is 14 amino acids long. The CDR3 is CASSPMGVSYEQYF. The DNA of the CDR3 is TGTGCCAGCAGCCCGATGGGGGTATCCTACGAGCAGTACTTC.

This clonotype was seen a handful of times. The genes are TRBV3-1 and TRBJ2-1; weak D call: TRBD2 (6 bases). The CDR3 is made up of 16 amino acids. Trimming removed 3 bases from V and 7 bases from J, with 19 bases in between. The germline gives CDR1 LGHDT, CDR2 YNNKEL (reference sequence). In nucleotides, the CDR3 is TGTGCCAGCAGCCATCGACTTGGAAACGGGAGAAATGAGCAGTTCTTC. Translating it yields CASSHRLGNGRNEQFF.

The rearrangement uses TRBV6-2 or TRBV6-3 and TRBJ2-2; D may be TRBD1 (6 bases). The CDR3 contains 14 residues. The ends were cut back, 5 bases at V and 3 bases at J, with 10 bases in the middle. Germline V gene data show CDR1 as MNHEY and CDR2 as SVGEGT. CDR3 DNA sequence: TGTGCCAGCAGTCAACACAGGGACACCGGGGAGCTGTTTTTT. Protein: CASSQHRDTGELFF.

This clonotype appeared a single time. The gene calls are TRBV14 and TRBJ2-7, with 12 bases aligning to TRBD1. Trimming took 4 bases from V and 0 from J; bases not matched to a gene: 4. This CDR3 comprises 16 residues. CDR1 and CDR2 from the germline V gene are SGHDN and FVKESK. The CDR3 protein is CASSPWGQGASYEQYF. In nucleotides, the CDR3 is TGTGCCAGCAGCCCATGGGGACAGGGGGCCTCCTACGAGCAGTACTTC.

In its sample, this clonotype was seen a few times. The rearrangement links TRBV6-2 or TRBV6-3 to TRBJ1-5; tentative D call: TRBD1 (6 bases). V was trimmed by 1 base and J by 6 bases, leaving 16 bases between them. Per germline, CDR1 MNHEY and CDR2 SVGEGT. The length of the CDR3 is 16 residues. The CDR3, as DNA: TGTGCCAGCAGTTACTTGGCAGGGGAAGGGGTTCAGCCCCAGCATTTT. Amino acids: CASSYLAGEGVQPQHF.

The V and J genes are TRBV29-1 and TRBJ2-7; a possible D gene is TRBD1 (6 bases). V was clipped by 1 base and J by 2 bases, with 12 bases between them. There are 14 residues in the CDR3. Germline V CDR1 and CDR2: SQVTM, ANQGSEA. This chain's CDR3 is CSVEGEGTTYEQYF. The CDR3 DNA reads TGCAGCGTTGAAGGAGAAGGGACAACCTACGAGCAGTACTTC.

The genes are TRBV7-9 and TRBJ2-1, with TRBD1 matching over 7 bases. The CDR3 spans 15 residues. V lost 5 bases to trimming and J lost 3 bases; unmatched junction nucleotides: 7. Germline V gene sequence: CDR1 SEHNR, CDR2 FQNEAQ (reference sequence). The CDR3 loop reads CASSPRTGIYNEQFF. CDR3 nucleotide sequence: TGTGCCAGCAGCCCTAGGACAGGAATCTACAATGAGCAGTTCTTC.

This clonotype was detected a few times. The V gene is TRBV11-1, the J gene TRBJ2-1; the D gene is possibly TRBD1 (6 bases). There are 14 residues in the CDR3. Germline lookup yields CDR1 SGHAT and CDR2 FQDESV (reference sequence). V was clipped by 5 bases and J by 8 bases, with 16 bases between them. The CDR3 spells CASSPQGQGDEQFF. CDR3 bases: TGTGCCAGCAGCCCGCAGGGACAAGGGGATGAGCAGTTCTTC.

This clonotype was seen more than once but under ten times. The chain links TRBV28 to TRBJ2-7, with 8 bases lining up with TRBD1. The CDR3 spans 15 residues. Germline CDR1 reads MDHEN; CDR2 reads SYDVKM. V lost 6 bases, J lost 3 bases, and 10 bases stayed unmatched. The CDR3 region has the DNA TGTGCCAGCAGCGGATCCGGGACAGGACTCTACGAGCAGTACTTC. Its protein product is CASSGSGTGLYEQYF.

The chain links TRBV6-2 or TRBV6-3 to TRBJ1-5; the match to TRBD1 covers 7 bases. The ends lost 0 bases at V and 2 bases at J; junction bases unmatched: 7. This CDR3 spans 17 amino acids. Germline V gene lookup returns CDR1 MNHEY and CDR2 SVGEGT. The CDR3 sequence is CASSYSLRQGGNQPQHF. The CDR3 nucleotides are TGTGCCAGCAGTTACTCCCTGAGACAGGGTGGCAATCAGCCCCAGCATTTT.

This clonotype was counted between two and nine times. The rearrangement joins TRBV7-9 to TRBJ1-1; 7 nucleotides agree with TRBD1. The CDR3 runs 15 residues. The germline V gene encodes CDR1 SEHNR and CDR2 FQNEAQ (reference sequence). Unmatched junction bases numbered 11, after V lost 2 bases and J lost 8 bases. CDR3 nucleotides: TGTGCCAGCAGCTTACGACGACAGGGAGGAGGAGAAGCTTTCTTT. It encodes CASSLRRQGGGEAFF. Filled out from reference TRBV7-9 and TRBJ1-1, the complete variable domain reads DTGVSQNPRHKITKRGQNVTFRCDPISEHNRLYWYRQTLGQGPEFLTYFQNEAQLEKSRLLSDRFSAERPKGSFSTLEIQRTEQGDSAMYLCASSLRRQGGGEAFFGQGTRLTVV.